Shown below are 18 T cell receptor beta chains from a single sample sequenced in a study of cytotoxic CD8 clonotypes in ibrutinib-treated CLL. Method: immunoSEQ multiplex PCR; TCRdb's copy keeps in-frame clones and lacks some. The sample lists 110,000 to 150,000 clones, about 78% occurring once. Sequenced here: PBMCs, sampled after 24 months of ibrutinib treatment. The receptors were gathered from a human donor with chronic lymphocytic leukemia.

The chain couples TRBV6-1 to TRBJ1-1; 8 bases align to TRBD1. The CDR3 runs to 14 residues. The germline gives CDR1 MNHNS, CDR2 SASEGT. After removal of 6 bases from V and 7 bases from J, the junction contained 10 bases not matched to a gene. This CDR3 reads CASRMRTGFGEAFF. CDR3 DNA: TGTGCCAGCAGGATGCGGACAGGGTTCGGTGAAGCTTTCTTT.

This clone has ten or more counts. The CDR3 sequence: CASSVGTGGGYTF. CDR3 in DNA: TGTGCCAGCAGCGTCGGGACAGGGGGTGGCTACACCTTC. The chain combines TRBV7-2 with TRBJ1-2, with 11 bases aligning to TRBD1. This CDR3 spans 13 amino acids. V lost 5 bases to trimming and J lost 7 bases; unmatched junction nucleotides: 3. Germline V gives CDR1 SGHTA, CDR2 FQGNSA.

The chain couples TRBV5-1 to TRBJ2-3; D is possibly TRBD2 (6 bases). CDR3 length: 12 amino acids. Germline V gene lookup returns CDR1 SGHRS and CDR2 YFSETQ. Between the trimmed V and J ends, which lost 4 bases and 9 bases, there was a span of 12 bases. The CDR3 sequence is CASSPMEGTQYF. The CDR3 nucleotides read TGCGCCAGCAGCCCCATGGAGGGAACGCAGTATTTT.

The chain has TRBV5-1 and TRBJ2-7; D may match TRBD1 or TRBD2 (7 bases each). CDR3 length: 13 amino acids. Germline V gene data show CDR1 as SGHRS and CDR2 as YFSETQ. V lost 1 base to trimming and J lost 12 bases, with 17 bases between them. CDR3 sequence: CASSLSGEGARYF. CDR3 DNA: TGCGCCAGCAGCTTGTCTGGGGAGGGGGCTAGGTACTTC.

DNA of the CDR3: TGTGCCAGCAGCACCTTAGCGGATACGCAGTATTTT. This sequence encodes CASSTLADTQYF. V is TRBV7-9 and J is TRBJ2-3, with a tentative D call TRBD2 (5 bases). This CDR3 has 12 amino acids. CDR1 and CDR2 from the germline V gene are SEHNR and FQNEAQ (reference sequence). V was pared by 5 bases and J by 6 bases, with 9 bases between.

CDR3 bases: TGTGCCACCCGTCGTTTAGCGGGAGAAGAGACCCAGTACTTC. Translation: CATRRLAGEETQYF. This chain uses TRBV10-3 with TRBJ2-5; TRBD2 aligns across 9 bases. The CDR3 has 14 amino acids. V gave up 10 bases and J gave up 3 bases; unmatched junction bases: 9. The germline gives CDR1 ENHRY, CDR2 SYGVKD.

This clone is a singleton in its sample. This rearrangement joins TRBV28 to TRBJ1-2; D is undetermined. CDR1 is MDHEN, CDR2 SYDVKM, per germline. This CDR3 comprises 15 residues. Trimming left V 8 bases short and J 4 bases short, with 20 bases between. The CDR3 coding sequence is TGTGCCAGCCATCCCCCGCCTTCTAATGGCTATGGCTACACCTTC. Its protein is CASHPPPSNGYGYTF.

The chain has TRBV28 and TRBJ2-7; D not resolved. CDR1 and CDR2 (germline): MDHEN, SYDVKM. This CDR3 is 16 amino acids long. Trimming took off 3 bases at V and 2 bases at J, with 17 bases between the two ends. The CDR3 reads CASSLGLAWNPYEQYF. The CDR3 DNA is TGTGCCAGCAGTTTGGGGTTGGCATGGAACCCCTACGAGCAGTACTTC.

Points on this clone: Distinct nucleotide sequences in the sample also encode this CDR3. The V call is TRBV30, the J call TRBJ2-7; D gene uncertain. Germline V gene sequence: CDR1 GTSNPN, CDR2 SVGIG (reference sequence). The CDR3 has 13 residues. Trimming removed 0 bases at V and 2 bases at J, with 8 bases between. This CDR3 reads CAWSVGGAYEQYF. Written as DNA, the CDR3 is TGTGCCTGGAGTGTGGGCGGAGCCTACGAGCAGTACTTC.

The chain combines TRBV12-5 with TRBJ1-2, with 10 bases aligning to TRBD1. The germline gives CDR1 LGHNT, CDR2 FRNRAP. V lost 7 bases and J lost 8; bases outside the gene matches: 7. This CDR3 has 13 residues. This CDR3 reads CASAPGQGNGYTF. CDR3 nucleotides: TGTGCTAGTGCCCCGGGACAGGGGAACGGCTACACCTTC. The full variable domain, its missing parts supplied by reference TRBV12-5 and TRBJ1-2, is DARVTQTPRHKVTEMGQEVTMRCQPILGHNTVFWYRQTMMQGLELLAYFRNRAPLDDSGMPKDRFSAEMPDATLATLKIQPSEPRDSAVYFCASAPGQGNGYTFGSGTRLTVV.

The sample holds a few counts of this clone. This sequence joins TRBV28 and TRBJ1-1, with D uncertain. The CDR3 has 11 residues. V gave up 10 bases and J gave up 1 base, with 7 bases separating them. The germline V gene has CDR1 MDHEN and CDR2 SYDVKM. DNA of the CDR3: TGTGCCACCCGGTGGAACACTGAAGCTTTCTTT. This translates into CATRWNTEAFF.

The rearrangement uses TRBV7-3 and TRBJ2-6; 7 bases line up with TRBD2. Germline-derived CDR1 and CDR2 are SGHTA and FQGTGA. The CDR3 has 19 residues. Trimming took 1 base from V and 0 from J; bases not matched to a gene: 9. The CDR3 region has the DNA TGTGCCAGCAGCTTAAGGGGAGGGGTAGGGTCCTCTGGGGCCAACGTCCTGACTTTC. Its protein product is CASSLRGGVGSSGANVLTF.

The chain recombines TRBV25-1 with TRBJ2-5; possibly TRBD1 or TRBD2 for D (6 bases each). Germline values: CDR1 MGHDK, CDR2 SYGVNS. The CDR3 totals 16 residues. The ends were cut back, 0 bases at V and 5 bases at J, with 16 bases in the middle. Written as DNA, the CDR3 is TGTGCCAGCAGTGAATACCCCGGAGGGGGTGCTGAGACCCAGTACTTC. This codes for CASSEYPGGGAETQYF.

The CDR3 sequence is CASSVALGTQYF. CDR3 DNA: TGTGCCAGCAGCGTAGCTTTGGGTACCCAGTACTTC. The chain is built from TRBV9 and TRBJ2-5; D uncertain. The length of the CDR3 is 12 residues. In germline, CDR1 is SGDLS, CDR2 YYNGEE. Deletions cut 0 bases from V and 8 bases from J, with 8 bases between.

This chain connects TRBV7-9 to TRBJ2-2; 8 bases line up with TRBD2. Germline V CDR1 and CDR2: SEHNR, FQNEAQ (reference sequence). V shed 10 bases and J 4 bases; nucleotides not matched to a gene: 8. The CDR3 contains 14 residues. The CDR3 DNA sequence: TGTGCCACCCGGGGGGGGAGCGGCACCGGGGAGCTGTTTTTT. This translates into CATRGGSGTGELFF. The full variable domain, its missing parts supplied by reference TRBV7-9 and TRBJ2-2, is DTGVSQNPRHKITKRGQNVTFRCDPISEHNRLYWYRQTLGQGPEFLTYFQNEAQLEKSRLLSDRFSAERPKGSFSTLEIQRTEQGDSAMYLCATRGGSGTGELFFGEGSRLTVL.

Written as DNA, the CDR3 is TGTGCCAGCAGCGTAGAGGGGGACCATTCCTTCTACGAGCAGTACTTC. Residues: CASSVEGDHSFYEQYF. This chain connects TRBV9 to TRBJ2-7, with D maybe TRBD1 (6 bases). The V gene lost 0 bases and the J gene lost 3 bases, with 16 bases spanning the gap. This CDR3 has 16 amino acids. From germline, CDR1 is SGDLS and CDR2 YYNGEE.

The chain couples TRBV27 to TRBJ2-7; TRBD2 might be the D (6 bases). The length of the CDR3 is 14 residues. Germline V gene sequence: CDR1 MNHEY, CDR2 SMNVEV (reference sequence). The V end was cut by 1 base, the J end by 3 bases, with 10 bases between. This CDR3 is CASSLFPGSYEQYF. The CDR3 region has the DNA TGTGCCAGCAGTTTATTCCCCGGGAGCTACGAGCAGTACTTC.

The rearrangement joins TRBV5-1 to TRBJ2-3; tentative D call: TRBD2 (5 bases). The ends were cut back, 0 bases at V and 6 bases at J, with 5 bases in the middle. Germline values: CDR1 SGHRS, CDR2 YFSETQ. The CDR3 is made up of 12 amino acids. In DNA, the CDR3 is TGCGCCAGCAGCTTGGCGGGGGATACGCAGTATTTT. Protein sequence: CASSLAGDTQYF. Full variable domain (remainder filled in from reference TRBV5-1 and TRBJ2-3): KAGVTQTPRYLIKTRGQQVTLSCSPISGHRSVSWYQQTPGQGLQFLFEYFSETQRNKGNFPGRFSGRQFSNSRSEMNVSTLELGDSALYLCASSLAGDTQYFGPGTRLTVL.